This is a list of T cell receptor beta chains from one sample in a study of T-cell reconstitution after alpha-beta-depleted transplantation in children. Using its own MiXCR run on the PCR reads, TCRdb lists one record per CDR3 protein. The table lists about 580,000 distinct CDR3 sequences, roughly 24% of them singletons, with around 14% in the top ten. Sequenced material: PBMCs, mostly from graft donor cells, taken 360 days after TCRalphabeta/CD19-depleted stem cell transplant. Source of these receptors: a boy under two years old who had a stem cell transplant for acute myeloid leukemia, so the T cells may come from the graft donor. CDR3s include the opening cysteine and the closing phenylalanine or tryptophan. D genes are given only for firm matches. Clone size is given for some rows only: seen once, a few or many times, or a class if the clone is expanded.

j_call d_call clone_size v_call cdr3_aa cdr3_nt
TRBJ1-5 - many TRBV6-5 CASSLRGGPSIQPQHF TGTGCCAGCAGTTTACGTGGAGGGCCCTCCATTCAGCCCCAGCATTTT
TRBJ2-5 - - TRBV20-1 CSARGWIRKETQYF TGCAGTGCTAGAGGGTGGATAAGGAAAGAGACCCAGTACTTC
TRBJ2-7 TRBD1 many TRBV2 CASSDQAGTGRSYEQYF TGTGCCAGCAGTGACCAAGCCGGGACAGGAAGGTCCTACGAGCAGTACTTC
TRBJ2-3 - - TRBV7-2 CASSLEDMSDTQYF TGTGCCAGCAGCTTAGAAGACATGTCGGATACGCAGTATTTT
TRBJ1-2 TRBD1 many TRBV28 CASRETQGASRGSFYGYTF TGTGCCAGCAGAGAAACACAGGGGGCCTCAAGAGGAAGCTTCTATGGCTACACCTTC
TRBJ2-1 TRBD1 few TRBV5-1 CASSLAATGGYNEQFF TGCGCCAGCAGCTTGGCCGCGACAGGGGGATACAATGAGCAGTTCTTC
TRBJ1-2 - few TRBV29-1 CSVATAIRAGYTF TGCAGCGTTGCGACGGCCATCCGAGCCGGCTACACCTTC
TRBJ2-2 - - TRBV6-1 CASGAGIFTGELFF TGTGCCAGCGGGGCGGGTATATTCACCGGGGAGCTGTTTTTT
TRBJ2-1 - - TRBV7-9 CASSYRVSSSYNEQFF TGTGCCAGCAGCTACAGGGTATCAAGCTCCTACAATGAGCAGTTCTTC
TRBJ2-1 TRBD1 - TRBV4-2 CASSQSDRGNEQFF TGTGCCAGCAGCCAATCGGACAGGGGAAATGAGCAGTTCTTC
TRBJ2-1 - - TRBV2 CASSSGNYNEQFF TGTGCCAGCAGTTCCGGGAACTACAATGAGCAGTTCTTC
TRBJ2-1 - many TRBV27 CASSGGNEQFF TGTGCCAGCAGCGGGGGCAATGAGCAGTTCTTC
TRBJ2-7 - - TRBV29-1 CSVLSWYEQYF TGCAGCGTCCTATCCTGGTACGAGCAGTACTTC
TRBJ1-4 - many TRBV11-2 CASSLRTRDEKLFF TGTGCCAGCAGCTTGCGGACCCGGGATGAAAAACTGTTTTTT
TRBJ1-1 - few TRBV7-2 CASSLGARFTEAFF TGTGCCAGCAGCTTGGGGGCAAGGTTCACTGAAGCTTTCTTT
TRBJ1-1 - few TRBV30 CAWSVRSGTAFF TGTGCCTGGAGTGTACGAAGCGGGACAGCTTTCTTT